The sequence of this T cell receptor beta chain was determined in a study of PD-1 blockade in classical Hodgkin lymphoma (dated by TCRdb to the early 2020s). With respect to the entire study: Nivolumab dosing was 3 mg/kg intravenously every 2 weeks, continuing until either disease progression or unacceptable toxicity. To define a peripheral blood immune signature of response to PD-1 blockade in classical Hodgkin lymphoma, the study combined TCR beta sequencing with CyTOF.

What the time point label conveys for this sample: cycle 4 day 1 (C4D1), after 6 weeks of nivolumab. Every trial patient had relapsed after autologous stem cell transplantation, and cohorts A, B and C differed in prior brentuximab vedotin exposure. The trial cohort was composed of about 58 patients with relapsed/refractory classical Hodgkin lymphoma, for whom complete response, partial response or progressive disease was recorded as best overall response. In the multi-cohort phase II CheckMate 205 trial, trial patients received single-agent nivolumab. An independent review committee assessed best overall response using the 2007 International Working Group response criteria. Trial PBMCs were collected immediately before nivolumab initiation (C1D1) and during therapy at cycle 2 day 1 and cycle 4 day 1. Peripheral blood was collected in 8 mL Vacutainer Cell Preparation Tubes, from which PBMCs were isolated by centrifugation and then cryopreserved.

The junction shows trimming of 7 bases on V and 1 base on J, plus 12 bases between the germline ends. Per the germline V gene, MNHNS is the CDR1 and SASEGT is the CDR2. The CDR3 measures 14 amino acids from cysteine to phenylalanine. The read is trimmed to its CDR3 DNA, 42 bases read in frame from base 1. What the study reported, not specific to this receptor: Trial patients achieving complete response had baseline diversity similar to newly diagnosed patients, whereas partial responders and progressors had significantly lower diversity. Baseline TCR diversity was reported to be lower in newly diagnosed patients than in healthy donors, and even lower in relapsed/refractory patients. A significant rise by C4D1 was seen in CD4+ but not CD8+ TCR diversity (p=0.0027 vs p=0.16), with the rise being most apparent in complete responders (p=0.02). The study was restricted to a single clinical trial cohort, and the causes of repertoire differences, possibly disease activity or prior therapy, were left undefined. Patients starting nivolumab less than 1 year after ASCT had lower diversity and were excluded from later analyses to avoid confounding by immune reconstitution.

Genomic DNA was isolated using the Qiagen DNeasy kit from unsorted PBMCs as well as from negatively selected CD4+ and CD8+ fractions. Using primers that anneal to V and J segments, immunoSEQ multiplex PCR amplified the TCR beta CDR3 regions. Amplification bias was minimized using a synthetic immune receptor repertoire, and residual bias was removed computationally after sequencing. The authors' pipeline ran thus. Custom Python scripts were used to quantify repertoire diversity as the Shannon entropy index. Unsorted, CD4+ and CD8+ repertoires were analyzed separately, except in combined analyses where CD4+ and CD8+ sequences were merged in silico. A clone counted as expanded when the clone's frequency after treatment rose at least 2-fold relative to C1D1, and clones undetected at baseline were given a pseudocount of 0.5. Singleton clones were defined as clones with 0 or 1 copy at C1D1, and non-singleton clones were defined as clones with 2 or more copies. Clones expanded in unsorted samples were labelled as CD4+, CD8+ or unknown by matching protein sequences in sorted samples from the same patient. Wilcoxon tests on paired samples were used to test changes in diversity from C1D1 to C4D1. TCRdb limited this immuneACCESS table to in-frame rearrangements with V and J called. A share of clones is missing; checked studies link under half to unresolved V genes, and the rest is unexplained. V, J and clone size are those of that table, while D and trimming were read from the DNA. The sample has some 52,000 clones on record, about nine tenths of them singletons. The top ten constitute 6.5% to 8.5% of the sample.

This clone has only one observation. Its antigen has not been determined. Base qualities were left out, and no much larger clone turns up one base away. The material sequenced was peripheral blood mononuclear cells (PBMCs), taken before the fourth cycle of nivolumab. This sequence was found in a human donor with classical Hodgkin lymphoma. The chain joins TRBV6-1 to TRBJ2-3; the D gene is possibly TRBD2, with 6 bases matching. The DNA sequence is given as TGTGCCAGCAAGCCCGGGAGCCGCACAGATACGCAGTATTTT. Its product reads: CASKPGSRTDTQYF.